Given below is one TCR beta chain in context. This clonotype was found many times. The clone's antigen remains unknown. No base quality values were provided; no much bigger clone lies one nucleotide off. Ophthalmopathy patients had moderately to severely active disease, Clinical Activity Score of at least 3, NOSPECS grade of at least 4, and disease duration under 3 months. Patients with other autoimmune diseases, uncontrolled infections, pregnancy or lactation were excluded. Clinical symptoms, serum thyroxine, TRAb, thyroid ultrasound and orbital computed tomography were used for diagnosis. Ficoll-Paque density gradient centrifugation was used to isolate PBMCs from about 10 ml of fresh peripheral blood. Trizol reagent was used to extract the total RNA, and its quality was then checked on an Agilent 2100 Bioanalyzer. TCR beta CDR3 regions were amplified from RNA transcripts for repertoire sequencing. The first round was an RT-PCR using HTBI primers with the Qiagen OneStep RT-PCR kit, and this first round was followed by a second-round multiplex PCR, then size selection and purification. Sequencing of the libraries was carried out on an Illumina HiSeq2000 in paired-end mode with 100 bp reads. Regarding the original processing steps: SOAPnuke was used to process the reads, throwing out any read that had adapters, had uncalled bases, had a mean Phred below 15, or lacked an exact constant-primer or identifier match. High-quality paired reads were merged with COPE v1.2.5. Unique nucleotide sequences were defined as clonotypes and aligned to IMGT TRB V, D and J references using MiTCR v1.1. Only V-J combinations with frequency above 0.0001 were analysed, covering 98% to 99.2% of repertoires. A TCR clonal expansion and chaos score per V-J combination was defined as the ratio of F50 clonal expansion to chaos observed in the TCRdist matrix. Welch's t-statistics and random forest were used to narrow the features down to about a dozen V-J combinations, which were then fed into a naive Bayes classifier. Thyroid-blood repertoire similarity was quantified with the Morisita-Horn index. TCRdb's own reprocessing of the public reads used fastp at Q25 and MiXCR and kept productive beta chains. All rows with the same CDR3 protein become a single entry with the most common DNA and genes. The V and J calls and clone size are TCRdb's, not the authors'. This sample holds about 480,000 distinct CDR3 sequences; about 15% were observed only once. The top ten constitute approximately 9.8% of the sample.

The data derive from a study of Graves' ophthalmopathy and Graves' hyperthyroidism listed by TCRdb under 2018. For context, the study as a whole: Peripheral blood was collected before any treatment was given, at the time of initial diagnosis. In total, 120 to 150 blood samples were TCR-sequenced: around 42 ophthalmopathy, under 80 hyperthyroidism and roughly 17 hyperthyroidism-to-ophthalmopathy patients. A discovery set of 100 patients (roughly 43 ophthalmopathy, under 65 stable hyperthyroidism) was enrolled to explore V-J signatures distinguishing ophthalmopathy from hyperthyroidism. For independent validation, a separate cohort was made up of 18 to 20 hyperthyroidism patients plus 17 patients who later progressed from hyperthyroidism to ophthalmopathy. The 95 to 100 discovery patients were divided at random into training and test sets in a 7:3 ratio. T-cell repertoires of thyroid tissue and blood were compared in six hyperthyroidism patients. Following sample collection, hyperthyroidism patients were given methimazole at a starting dose of 30 mg daily, and ophthalmopathy patients were given high-dose intravenous methylprednisolone. To tell Graves' ophthalmopathy apart from Graves' hyperthyroidism, and to predict which patients would progress to ophthalmopathy, the study relied on TCR beta repertoire signatures.

General conclusions and limits of the study: In validation, the model predicted ophthalmopathy progression with more than 70% sensitivity and less than 80% specificity; 12 predicted patients were CT-confirmed with GO in a median of approximately six months. Ophthalmopathy was separated from stable hyperthyroidism by the 13-signature model with more than 85% sensitivity and approximately 84% specificity in cross-validation and with 80%/75% in the test set. No statistical method was used to predetermine the sample size, and group allocation was not hidden from the investigators. Most expanded thyroid clonotypes with a frequency above 0.001 also appeared in blood, which suggests that blood repertoires may reflect the immune response in the thyroid.

From the cysteine up to the phenylalanine, the CDR3 has a length of 16 residues. The CDR3 DNA has 48 bases and is translated from base 1. Relative to germline, V is missing 6 bases and J is missing 3 bases, with 13 bases of the junction outside any gene match. Input material: blood. The chain is encoded by TRBV12-3 or TRBV12-4 joined to TRBJ1-1; 7 of the junction bases match TRBD1. The clonotype originates from a young woman with Graves' ophthalmopathy. Donor details come from another sample of the same person, matched by shared clones. The CDR3 region: CASSRDSPQGHTEAFF. The DNA is as follows: TGTGCCAGCAGCCGGGACAGTCCCCAGGGGCACACTGAAGCTTTCTTT.